The 12 T cell receptor beta chains presented below share a single source sample, sequenced in a study of spatial heterogeneity in lung cancer. Time point described: sample taken at primary tumor resection. One entry per CDR3 protein, called by TCRdb with MiXCR from the 5' RACE reads. The table shows roughly 38,000 distinct CDR3 sequences, with 3% to 3.5% occurring only once. The sample in question was normal lung tissue next to the tumor, obtained at surgery. These receptors were obtained from a male donor with early-stage non-small cell lung cancer.

This clonotype occurred many times. J is TRBJ1-4 and V is TRBV7-6, with TRBD1 identical over 7 bases. V lost 5 bases, J lost 7 bases, and 13 bases stayed unmatched. Germline CDR1 SGHVS, CDR2 FNYEAQ. The CDR3 sequence is 16 residues long. The CDR3: CASSGITGALGEKLFF. The CDR3, as DNA: TGTGCCAGCAGCGGGATAACAGGGGCCCTTGGTGAAAAACTGTTTTTT.

This clonotype appeared many times. The chain has TRBV6-6 and TRBJ2-1; TRBD1 matches 7 bases. CDR1 is MNHNY and CDR2 is SVGAGI in the germline V gene (reference sequence). Trimming removed 6 bases from V and 0 bases from J; junction bases left unmatched: 5. The CDR3 consists of 15 residues. CDR3 nucleotides: TGTGCCAGCAGCCAGGGGGAAAGCTCCTACAATGAGCAGTTCTTC. Its translation: CASSQGESSYNEQFF.

This clonotype appeared a few times. The chain has TRBV6-2 or TRBV6-3 and TRBJ1-4, with TRBD1 as a possible D gene (5 bases). This CDR3 has 15 amino acids. Germline V CDR1 and CDR2: MNHEY, SVGEGT. V lost 6 bases, J lost 6 bases, and 17 bases lay in between. As DNA, the CDR3 is TGTGCCAGCAGCAGCTGGGACTCTAGGGATGAAAAACTGTTTTTT. Translation gives CASSSWDSRDEKLFF.

This clonotype was found a few times. The chain couples TRBV6-1 to TRBJ2-1, with D hard to call. Germline assignment: CDR1 MNHNS and CDR2 SASEGT. The CDR3 spans 11 residues. V was cut by 6 bases and J by 10 bases, with 10 bases left in between. Here the CDR3 DNA reads TGTGCCAGCAGCCAACTTAGGGAGCAGTTCTTC. Encoded protein: CASSQLREQFF.

This clonotype was recorded many times. J is TRBJ2-2 and V is TRBV29-1; D not certain. The ends were cut back, 4 bases at V and 2 bases at J, with 11 bases in the middle. CDR1 and CDR2 from the germline V gene are SQVTM and ANQGSEA. CDR3 size: 14 residues. CDR3 amino acids: CSVAHSTNTGELFF. CDR3 DNA sequence: TGCAGCGTTGCCCACTCTACTAACACCGGGGAGCTGTTTTTT.

Ten or more counts support this clonotype. One end of the junction varies from germline; a read error may be responsible. The V call is TRBV5-1, the J call TRBJ1-3; maybe TRBD1 (5 bases). In germline, CDR1 is SGHRS, CDR2 YFSETQ. The CDR3 runs 14 residues. The CDR3 is CAGSGGTSGNTIYF. The CDR3 DNA sequence: TGCGCCGGCAGCGGGGGAACCTCTGGAAACACCATATATTTT.

In its sample, this clonotype was seen many times. The V and J genes are TRBV3-1 and TRBJ2-7, with 8 positions matching TRBD2. V lost 0 bases and J lost 5; bases outside the gene matches: 6. Germline V CDR1 and CDR2: LGHDT, YNNKEL (reference sequence). CDR3 length equals 15 residues. This chain's CDR3 is CASSQDLAGSHEQYF. The CDR3 bases are TGTGCCAGCAGCCAAGACTTAGCGGGATCTCACGAGCAGTACTTC.

This clonotype was seen ten or more times. V gene TRBV4-2 combines with J gene TRBJ2-3, with 9 bases fitting TRBD2. V was clipped by 0 bases and J by 7 bases; unmatched bases: 5. Germline CDR1 is LGHNA and CDR2 is YNFKEQ. The CDR3 is made up of 15 amino acids. This CDR3 is CASSQDGTSPNTQYF. CDR3 sequence (DNA): TGTGCCAGCAGCCAAGATGGGACTAGCCCCAATACGCAGTATTTT.

The rearrangement uses TRBV6-5 and TRBJ1-5, with D unresolved. CDR1 MNHEY and CDR2 SVGAGI come from the germline V gene. V was clipped by 6 bases and J by 0 bases, with 21 bases between them. The CDR3 has 18 amino acids. The CDR3 here is CASSPAGGRAYSNQPQHF. The CDR3 DNA sequence: TGTGCCAGCAGCCCCGCGGGAGGGCGGGCGTATAGCAATCAGCCCCAGCATTTT.

CDR3 nucleotide sequence: TGTGCCAGCAGGTATACTAGCGGGAGTCGTTATGAGCAGTTCTTC. It specifies CASRYTSGSRYEQFF. The chain recombines TRBV7-2 with TRBJ2-1; TRBD2 agrees at 11 bases. The J segment lost 8 bases and the V segment lost 6 bases, leaving 9 bases of the junction unmatched. There are 15 residues in the CDR3. Looked up from germline, CDR1 is SGHTA and CDR2 is FQGNSA. The variable domain in full, with the rest retrieved from reference TRBV7-2 and TRBJ2-1, is GAGVSQSPSNKVTEKGKDVELRCDPISGHTALYWYRQSLGQGLEFLIYFQGNSAPDKSGLPSDRFSAERTGGSVSTLTIQRTQQEDSAVYLCASRYTSGSRYEQFFGPGTRLTVL.

The rearrangement joins TRBV20-1 to TRBJ2-7; no clear D. CDR3 length: 12 amino acids. Trimming pared 3 bases from V and 2 bases from J, leaving 8 bases between. In germline, CDR1 is DFQATT, CDR2 SNEGSKA (reference sequence). In DNA form, the CDR3 reads TGCAGTGCTAGGGAACAACCCTACGAGCAGTACTTC. Amino acids: CSAREQPYEQYF.

This clonotype was detected only a few times. The chain recombines TRBV20-1 with TRBJ1-1; D perhaps matches TRBD1 (5 bases). This CDR3 has 14 residues. Germline CDR1 reads DFQATT; CDR2 reads SNEGSKA (reference sequence). Between the trimmed V and J ends, which lost 4 bases and 0 bases, there was a span of 12 bases. The CDR3 coding sequence is TGCAGTGCTACCCGGGACGGCGTGAACACTGAAGCTTTCTTT. Its translation is CSATRDGVNTEAFF.